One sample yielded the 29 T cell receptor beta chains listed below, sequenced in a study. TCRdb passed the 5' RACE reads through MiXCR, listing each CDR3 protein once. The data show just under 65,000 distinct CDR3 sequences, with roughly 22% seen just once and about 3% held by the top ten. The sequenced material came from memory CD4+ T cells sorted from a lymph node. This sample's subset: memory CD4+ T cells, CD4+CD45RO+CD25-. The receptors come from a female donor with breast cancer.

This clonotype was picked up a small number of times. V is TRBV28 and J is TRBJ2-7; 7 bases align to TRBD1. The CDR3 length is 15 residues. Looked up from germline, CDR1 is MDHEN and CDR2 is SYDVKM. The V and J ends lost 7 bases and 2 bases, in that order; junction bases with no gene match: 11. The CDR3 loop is CASKGADSPTYEQYF. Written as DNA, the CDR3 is TGTGCCAGCAAGGGGGCCGACTCCCCGACCTACGAGCAGTACTTC.

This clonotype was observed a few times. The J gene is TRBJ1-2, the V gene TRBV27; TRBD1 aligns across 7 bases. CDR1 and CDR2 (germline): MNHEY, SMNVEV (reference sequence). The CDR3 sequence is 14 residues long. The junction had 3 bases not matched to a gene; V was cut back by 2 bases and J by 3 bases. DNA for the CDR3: TGTGCCAGCAGTTTACACAGGGGATACTATGGCTACACCTTC. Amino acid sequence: CASSLHRGYYGYTF.

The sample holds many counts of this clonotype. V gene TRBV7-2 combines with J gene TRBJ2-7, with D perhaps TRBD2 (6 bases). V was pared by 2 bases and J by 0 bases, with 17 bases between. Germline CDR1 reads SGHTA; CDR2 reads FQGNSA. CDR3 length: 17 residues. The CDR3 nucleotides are TGTGCCAGCAGCTTAATTGTCTGGGGGAGGAGCTCCTACGAGCAGTACTTC. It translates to CASSLIVWGRSSYEQYF.

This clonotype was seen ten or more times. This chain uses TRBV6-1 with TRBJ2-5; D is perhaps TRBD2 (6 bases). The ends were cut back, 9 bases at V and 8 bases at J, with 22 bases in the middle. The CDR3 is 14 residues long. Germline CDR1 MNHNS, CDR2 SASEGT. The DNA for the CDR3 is TGTGCCAGTGCGGGGTTAACAGAAGTGGGAACCCAGTACTTC. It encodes CASAGLTEVGTQYF.

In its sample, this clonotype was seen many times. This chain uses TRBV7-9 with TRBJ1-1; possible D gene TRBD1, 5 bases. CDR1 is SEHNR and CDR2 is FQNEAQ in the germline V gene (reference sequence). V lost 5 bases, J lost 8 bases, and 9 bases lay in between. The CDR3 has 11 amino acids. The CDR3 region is CASSVRGEAFF. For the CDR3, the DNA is TGTGCCAGCAGCGTAAGGGGAGAAGCTTTCTTT.

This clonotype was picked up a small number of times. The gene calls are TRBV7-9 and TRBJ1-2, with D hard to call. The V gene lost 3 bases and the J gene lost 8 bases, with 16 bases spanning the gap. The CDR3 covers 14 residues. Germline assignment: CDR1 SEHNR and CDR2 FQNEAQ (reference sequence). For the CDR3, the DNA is TGTGCCAGCAGCTTGCCGCAGGCTAATCTCGGCTACACCTTC. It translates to CASSLPQANLGYTF.

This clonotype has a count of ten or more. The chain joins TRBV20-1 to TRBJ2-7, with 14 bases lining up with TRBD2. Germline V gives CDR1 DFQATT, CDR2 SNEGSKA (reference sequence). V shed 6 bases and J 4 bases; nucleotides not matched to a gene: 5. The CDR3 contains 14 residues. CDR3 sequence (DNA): TGCAGTGCAGGGACTAGCGGGAGAGGGTACGAGCAGTACTTC. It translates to CSAGTSGRGYEQYF.

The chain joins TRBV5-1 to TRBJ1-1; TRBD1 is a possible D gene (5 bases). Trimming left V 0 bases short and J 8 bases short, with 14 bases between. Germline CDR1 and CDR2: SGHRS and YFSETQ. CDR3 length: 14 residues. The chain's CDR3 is CASSLGVGAGEAFF. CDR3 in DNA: TGCGCCAGCAGCTTGGGTGTAGGGGCAGGGGAAGCTTTCTTT.

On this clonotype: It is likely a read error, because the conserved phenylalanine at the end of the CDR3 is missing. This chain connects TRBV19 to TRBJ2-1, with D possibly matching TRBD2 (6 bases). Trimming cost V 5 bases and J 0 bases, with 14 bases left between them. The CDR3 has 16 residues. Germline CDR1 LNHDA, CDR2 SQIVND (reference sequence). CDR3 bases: TGTGCCAGTAGTCCCCGACCGACTAGCTCCTACAATGAGCAGTTCTGC. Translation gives CASSPRPTSSYNEQFC.

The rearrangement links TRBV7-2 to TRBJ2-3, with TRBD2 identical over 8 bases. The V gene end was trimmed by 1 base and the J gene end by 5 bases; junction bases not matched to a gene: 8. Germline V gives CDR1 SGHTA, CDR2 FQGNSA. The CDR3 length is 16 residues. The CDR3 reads CASSLEDRGGLDTQYF. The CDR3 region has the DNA TGTGCCAGCAGCTTAGAGGATCGGGGGGGCCTAGATACGCAGTATTTT.

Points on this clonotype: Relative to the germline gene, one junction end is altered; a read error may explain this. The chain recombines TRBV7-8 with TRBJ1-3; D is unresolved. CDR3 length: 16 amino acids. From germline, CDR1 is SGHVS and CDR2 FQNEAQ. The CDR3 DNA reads TGTGCCAGCAGCTTCCAATCAGGCGCCTCTGGAAACGCCATATATTTT. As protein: CASSFQSGASGNAIYF.

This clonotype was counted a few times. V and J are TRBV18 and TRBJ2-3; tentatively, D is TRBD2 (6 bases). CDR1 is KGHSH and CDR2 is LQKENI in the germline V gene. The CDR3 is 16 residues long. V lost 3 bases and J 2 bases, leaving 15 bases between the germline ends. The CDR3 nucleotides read TGTGCCAGCTCACCTGTTACGGGAGCCCTCACAGATACGCAGTATTTT. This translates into CASSPVTGALTDTQYF.

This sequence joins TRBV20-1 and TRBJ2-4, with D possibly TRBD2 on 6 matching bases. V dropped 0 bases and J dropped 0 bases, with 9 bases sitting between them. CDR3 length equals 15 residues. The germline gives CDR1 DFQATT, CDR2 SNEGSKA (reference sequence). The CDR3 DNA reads TGCAGTGCTAGAGATACGGGACTAGCCAAAAACATTCAGTACTTC. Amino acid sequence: CSARDTGLAKNIQYF.

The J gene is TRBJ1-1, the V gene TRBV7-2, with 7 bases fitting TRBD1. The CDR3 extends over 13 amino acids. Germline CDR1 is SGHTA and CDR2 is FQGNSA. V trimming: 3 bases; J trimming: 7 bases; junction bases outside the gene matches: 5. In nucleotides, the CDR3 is TGTGCCAGCAGCTTCCGGGACAGCTTTGAAGCTTTCTTT. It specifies CASSFRDSFEAFF.

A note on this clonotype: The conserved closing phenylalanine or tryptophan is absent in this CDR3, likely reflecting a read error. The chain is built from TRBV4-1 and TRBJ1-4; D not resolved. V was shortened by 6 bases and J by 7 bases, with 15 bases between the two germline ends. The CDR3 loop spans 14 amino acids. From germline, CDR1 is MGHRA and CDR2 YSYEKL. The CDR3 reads CASRAMDTAEKLFC. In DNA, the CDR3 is TGCGCCAGCAGAGCAATGGATACCGCTGAAAAACTGTTTTGT.

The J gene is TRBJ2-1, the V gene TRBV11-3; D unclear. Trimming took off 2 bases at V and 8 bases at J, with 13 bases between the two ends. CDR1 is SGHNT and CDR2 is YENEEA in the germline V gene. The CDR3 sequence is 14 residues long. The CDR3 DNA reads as TGTGCCAGCAGCTTAACGCGCTTAACCCATGAGCAGTTCTTC. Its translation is CASSLTRLTHEQFF.

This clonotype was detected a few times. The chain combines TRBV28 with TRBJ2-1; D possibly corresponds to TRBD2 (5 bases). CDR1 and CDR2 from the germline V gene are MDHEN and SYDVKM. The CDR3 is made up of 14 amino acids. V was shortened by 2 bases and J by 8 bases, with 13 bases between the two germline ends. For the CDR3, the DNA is TGTGCCAGCAGTTTAGGGAACCCGAGGGATGAGCAGTTCTTC. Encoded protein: CASSLGNPRDEQFF.

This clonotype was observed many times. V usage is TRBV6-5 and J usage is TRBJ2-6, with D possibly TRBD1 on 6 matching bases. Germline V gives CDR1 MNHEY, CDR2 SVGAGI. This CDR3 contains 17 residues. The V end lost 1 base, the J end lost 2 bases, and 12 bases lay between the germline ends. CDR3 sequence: CASSYFSGTTGANVLTF. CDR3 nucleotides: TGTGCCAGCAGTTACTTCTCCGGGACAACTGGGGCCAACGTCCTGACTTTC.

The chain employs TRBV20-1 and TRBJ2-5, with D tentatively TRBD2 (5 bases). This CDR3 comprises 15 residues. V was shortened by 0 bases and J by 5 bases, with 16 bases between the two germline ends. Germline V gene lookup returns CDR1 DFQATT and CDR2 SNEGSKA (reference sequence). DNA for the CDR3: TGCAGTGCTAGAGATCTCCGGGGATATCAGGAGACCCAGTACTTC. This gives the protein CSARDLRGYQETQYF.

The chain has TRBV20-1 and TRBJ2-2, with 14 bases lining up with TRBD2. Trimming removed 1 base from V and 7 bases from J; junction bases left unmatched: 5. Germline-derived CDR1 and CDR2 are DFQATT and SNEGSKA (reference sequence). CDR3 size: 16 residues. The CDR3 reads CSARGTSGRKNGELFF. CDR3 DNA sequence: TGCAGTGCTAGAGGGACTAGCGGGAGGAAAAACGGGGAGCTGTTTTTT.

The CDR3 reads CASSEPGAGETQYF. DNA of the CDR3: TGCGCCAGCAGCGAACCAGGGGCGGGGGAGACCCAGTACTTC. This chain joins TRBV5-1 and TRBJ2-5; D may correspond to TRBD1 or TRBD2 (6 bases each). V dropped 4 bases and J dropped 5 bases, with 15 bases sitting between them. Germline loops: CDR1 SGHRS, CDR2 YFSETQ. The CDR3 has 14 amino acids.

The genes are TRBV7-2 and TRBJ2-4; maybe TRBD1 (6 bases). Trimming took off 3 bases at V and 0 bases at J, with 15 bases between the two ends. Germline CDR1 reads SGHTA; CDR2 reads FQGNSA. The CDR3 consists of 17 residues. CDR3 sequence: CASSFPSAGAAKNIQYF. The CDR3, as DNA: TGTGCCAGCAGCTTTCCCTCCGCAGGGGCAGCCAAAAACATTCAGTACTTC. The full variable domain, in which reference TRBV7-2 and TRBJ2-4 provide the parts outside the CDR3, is GAGVSQSPSNKVTEKGKDVELRCDPISGHTALYWYRQSLGQGLEFLIYFQGNSAPDKSGLPSDRFSAERTGGSVSTLTIQRTQQEDSAVYLCASSFPSAGAAKNIQYFGAGTRLSVL.

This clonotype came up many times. The CDR3 spells CASGGGVGQPQHF. In DNA, the CDR3 is TGTGCCAGCGGGGGCGGTGTAGGTCAGCCCCAGCATTTT. The rearrangement joins TRBV6-2 or TRBV6-3 to TRBJ1-5, with D possibly TRBD1 on 6 matching bases. The germline V and J ends were trimmed by 8 bases and 6 bases, with 14 bases remaining between them. CDR1 and CDR2 (germline): MNHEY, SVGEGT. The length of the CDR3 is 13 residues.

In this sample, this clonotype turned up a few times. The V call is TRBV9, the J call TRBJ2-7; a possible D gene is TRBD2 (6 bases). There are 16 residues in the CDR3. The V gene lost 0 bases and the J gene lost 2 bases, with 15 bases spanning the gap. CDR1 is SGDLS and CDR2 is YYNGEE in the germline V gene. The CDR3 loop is CASSVDAEEGTYEQYF. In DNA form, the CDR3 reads TGTGCCAGCAGCGTAGACGCGGAGGAGGGAACCTACGAGCAGTACTTC.

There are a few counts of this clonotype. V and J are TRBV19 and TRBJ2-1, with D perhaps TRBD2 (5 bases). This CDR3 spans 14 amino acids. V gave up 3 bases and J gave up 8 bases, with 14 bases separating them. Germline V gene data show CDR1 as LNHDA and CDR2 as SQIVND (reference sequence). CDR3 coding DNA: TGTGCCAGTAGTATTCTAGCCCCGCCCGATGAGCAGTTCTTC. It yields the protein CASSILAPPDEQFF. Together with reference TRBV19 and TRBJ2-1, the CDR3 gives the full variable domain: DGGITQSPKYLFRKEGQNVTLSCEQNLNHDAMYWYRQDPGQGLRLIYYSQIVNDFQKGDIAEGYSVSREKKESFPLTVTSAQKNPTAFYLCASSILAPPDEQFFGPGTRLTVL.

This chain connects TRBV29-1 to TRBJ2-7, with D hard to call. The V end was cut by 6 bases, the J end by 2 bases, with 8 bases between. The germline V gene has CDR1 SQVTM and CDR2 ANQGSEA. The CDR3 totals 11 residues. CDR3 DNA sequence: TGCAGCGTCGGCAGAGCCTACGAGCAGTACTTC. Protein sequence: CSVGRAYEQYF.

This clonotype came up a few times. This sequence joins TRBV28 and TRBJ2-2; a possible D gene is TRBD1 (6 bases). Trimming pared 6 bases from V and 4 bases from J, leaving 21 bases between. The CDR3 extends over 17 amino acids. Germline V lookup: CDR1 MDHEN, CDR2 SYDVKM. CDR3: CASRTDRSARTTGELFF. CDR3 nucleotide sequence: TGTGCCAGCAGAACAGACAGGTCCGCCCGAACCACCGGGGAGCTGTTTTTT.

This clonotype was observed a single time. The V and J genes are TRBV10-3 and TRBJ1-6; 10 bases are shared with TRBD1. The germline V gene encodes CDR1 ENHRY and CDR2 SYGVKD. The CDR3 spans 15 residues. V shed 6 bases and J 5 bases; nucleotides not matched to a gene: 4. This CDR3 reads CAIRFGQGDNSPLHF. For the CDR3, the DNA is TGTGCCATCAGGTTCGGACAGGGGGATAATTCACCCCTCCACTTT.

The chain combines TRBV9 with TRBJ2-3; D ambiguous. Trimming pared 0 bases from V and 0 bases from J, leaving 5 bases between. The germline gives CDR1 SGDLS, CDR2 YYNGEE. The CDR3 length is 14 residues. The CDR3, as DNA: TGTGCCAGCAGCGTAGTGGCTAGCACAGATACGCAGTATTTT. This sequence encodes CASSVVASTDTQYF.